This T cell receptor (beta chain) was observed in a study of prognosis after radiotherapy for stage I lung cancer. Study-wide context: Squamous cell carcinoma tumors occurred in about 7 patients, adenocarcinoma in twelve. SBRT radiotherapy comprised 3 to 5 fractions at a biologically effective dose of at least 100 Gy.

The V and J ends lost 0 bases and 1 base respectively, with 14 bases between them. In germline, CDR1 is SGHRS, CDR2 YFSETQ. The CDR3 is made up of 17 amino acids. A word on this clonotype: This clone may be a read error of a much larger clone one base away.

It was by two-round multiplex PCR that TCR beta CDR3 was amplified from genomic DNA. TRBV and TRBJ genes each had their own specific primers in first-round PCR. Via MiXCR, TCRdb re-called the multiplex PCR reads, giving one row per CDR3 protein. This table has about 14,000 distinct CDR3 sequences, around a third appearing once. The sequenced sample was PBMCs, obtained before or after stereotactic body radiation therapy (not recorded which). The TCR comes from a donor aged 50 or older with non-small cell lung cancer. The chain uses TRBV5-1 and TRBJ2-1, with D possibly TRBD1 on 6 matching bases. The CDR3 coding sequence is TGCGCCAGCAGCTTGGGGGGGCGACAGAGGTCCTACAATGAGCAGTTCTTC. Translating it yields CASSLGGRQRSYNEQFF. Together with reference TRBV5-1 and TRBJ2-1, the CDR3 gives the full variable domain: KAGVTQTPRYLIKTRGQQVTLSCSPISGHRSVSWYQQTPGQGLQFLFEYFSETQRNKGNFPGRFSGRQFSNSRSEMNVSTLELGDSALYLCASSLGGRQRSYNEQFFGPGTRLTVL.